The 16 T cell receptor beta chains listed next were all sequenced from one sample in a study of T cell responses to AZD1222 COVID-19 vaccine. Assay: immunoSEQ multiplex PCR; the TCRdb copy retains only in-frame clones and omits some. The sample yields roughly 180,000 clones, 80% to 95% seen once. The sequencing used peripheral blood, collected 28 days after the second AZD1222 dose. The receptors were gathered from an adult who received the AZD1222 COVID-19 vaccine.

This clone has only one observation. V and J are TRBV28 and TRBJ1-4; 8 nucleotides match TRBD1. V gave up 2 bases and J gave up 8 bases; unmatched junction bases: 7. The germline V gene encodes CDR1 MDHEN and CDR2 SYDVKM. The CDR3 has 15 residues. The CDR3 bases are TGTGCCAGCAGTTTACCCGACAGGGGACAGGAAAAACTGTTTTTT. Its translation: CASSLPDRGQEKLFF. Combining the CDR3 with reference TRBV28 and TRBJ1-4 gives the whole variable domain DVKVTQSSRYLVKRTGEKVFLECVQDMDHENMFWYRQDPGLGLRLIYFSYDVKMKEKGDIPEGYSVSREKKERFSLILESASTNQTSMYLCASSLPDRGQEKLFFGSGTQLSVL.

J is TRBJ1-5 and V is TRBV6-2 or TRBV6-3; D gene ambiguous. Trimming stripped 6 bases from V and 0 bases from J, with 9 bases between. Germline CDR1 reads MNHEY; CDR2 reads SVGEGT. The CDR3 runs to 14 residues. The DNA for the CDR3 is TGTGCCAGCAGCGGCACTTATAGCAATCAGCCCCAGCATTTT. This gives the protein CASSGTYSNQPQHF.

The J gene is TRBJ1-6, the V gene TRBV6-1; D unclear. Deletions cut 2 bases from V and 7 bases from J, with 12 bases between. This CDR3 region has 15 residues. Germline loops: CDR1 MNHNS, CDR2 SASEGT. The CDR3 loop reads CASSESHSPNSPLHF. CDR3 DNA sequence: TGTGCCAGCAGTGAATCCCATTCGCCCAATTCACCCCTCCACTTT.

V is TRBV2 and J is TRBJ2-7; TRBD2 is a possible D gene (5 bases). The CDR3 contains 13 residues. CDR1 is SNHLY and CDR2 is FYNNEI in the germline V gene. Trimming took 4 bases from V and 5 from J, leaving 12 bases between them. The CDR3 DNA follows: TGTGCCAGCAGTGGGTCACCCGGGAACGAGCAGTACTTC. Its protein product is CASSGSPGNEQYF. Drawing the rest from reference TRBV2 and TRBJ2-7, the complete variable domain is EPEVTQTPSHQVTQMGQEVILRCVPISNHLYFYWYRQILGQKVEFLVSFYNNEISEKSEIFDDQFSVERPDGSNFTLKIRSTKLEDSAMYFCASSGSPGNEQYFGPGTRLTVT.

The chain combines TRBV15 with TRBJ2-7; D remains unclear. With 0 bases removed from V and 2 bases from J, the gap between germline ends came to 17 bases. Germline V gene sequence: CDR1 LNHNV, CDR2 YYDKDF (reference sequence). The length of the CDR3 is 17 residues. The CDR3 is CATSRDDPTLGTYEQYF. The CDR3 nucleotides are TGTGCCACCAGCAGAGATGACCCCACGCTAGGGACCTACGAGCAGTACTTC.

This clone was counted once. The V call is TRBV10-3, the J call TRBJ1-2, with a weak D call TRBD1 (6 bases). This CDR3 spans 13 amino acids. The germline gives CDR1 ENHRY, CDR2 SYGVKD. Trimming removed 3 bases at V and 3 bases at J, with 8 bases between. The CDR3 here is CAISDGGYYGYTF. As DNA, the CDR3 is TGTGCCATCAGTGACGGGGGCTACTATGGCTACACCTTC.

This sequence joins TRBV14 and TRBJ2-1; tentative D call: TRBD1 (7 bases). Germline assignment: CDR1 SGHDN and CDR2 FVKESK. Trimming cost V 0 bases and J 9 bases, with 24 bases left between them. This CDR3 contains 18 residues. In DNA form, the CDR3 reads TGTGCCAGCAGCCAAGAGGGGCAGGGGGACCGGGCGCGGGGTGAGCAGTTCTTC. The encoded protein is CASSQEGQGDRARGEQFF.

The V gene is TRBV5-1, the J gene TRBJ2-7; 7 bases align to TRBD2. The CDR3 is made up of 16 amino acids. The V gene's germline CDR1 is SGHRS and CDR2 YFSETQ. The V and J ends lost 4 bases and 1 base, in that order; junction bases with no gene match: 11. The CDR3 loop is CASSPFPSSGSYEQYF. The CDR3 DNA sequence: TGCGCCAGCAGCCCCTTCCCGTCTAGCGGTTCCTACGAGCAGTACTTC.

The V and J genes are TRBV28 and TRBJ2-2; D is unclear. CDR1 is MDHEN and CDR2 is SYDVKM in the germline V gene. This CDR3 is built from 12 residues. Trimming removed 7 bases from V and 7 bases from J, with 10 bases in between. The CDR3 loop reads CASKAGSGELFF. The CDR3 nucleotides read TGTGCCAGCAAGGCAGGTAGCGGGGAGCTGTTTTTT.

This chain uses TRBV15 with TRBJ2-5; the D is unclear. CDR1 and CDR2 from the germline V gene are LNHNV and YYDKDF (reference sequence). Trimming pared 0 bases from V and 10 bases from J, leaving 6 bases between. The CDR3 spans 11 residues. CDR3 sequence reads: CATSRDQIQYF. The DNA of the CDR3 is TGTGCCACCAGCAGAGATCAGATCCAGTACTTC.

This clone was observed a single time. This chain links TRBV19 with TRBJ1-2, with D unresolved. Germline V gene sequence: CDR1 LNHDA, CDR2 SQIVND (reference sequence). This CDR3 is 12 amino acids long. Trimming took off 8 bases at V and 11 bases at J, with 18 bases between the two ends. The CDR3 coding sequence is TGTGCCAGTGAGATCAACCGAAGAGATTACACCTTC. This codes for CASEINRRDYTF.

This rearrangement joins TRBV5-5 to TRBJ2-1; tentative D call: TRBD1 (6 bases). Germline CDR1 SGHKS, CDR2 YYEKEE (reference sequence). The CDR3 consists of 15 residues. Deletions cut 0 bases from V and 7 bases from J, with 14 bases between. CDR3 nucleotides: TGTGCCAGCAGCTTGGTAGGGGGATGGCGGAATGAGCAGTTCTTC. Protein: CASSLVGGWRNEQFF.

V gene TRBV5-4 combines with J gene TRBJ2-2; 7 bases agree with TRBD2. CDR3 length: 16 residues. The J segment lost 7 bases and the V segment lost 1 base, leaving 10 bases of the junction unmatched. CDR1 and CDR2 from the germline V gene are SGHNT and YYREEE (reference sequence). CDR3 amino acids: CASSLWSSGVGGELFF. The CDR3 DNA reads TGTGCCAGCAGCTTGTGGTCTAGCGGTGTCGGCGGGGAGCTGTTTTTT.

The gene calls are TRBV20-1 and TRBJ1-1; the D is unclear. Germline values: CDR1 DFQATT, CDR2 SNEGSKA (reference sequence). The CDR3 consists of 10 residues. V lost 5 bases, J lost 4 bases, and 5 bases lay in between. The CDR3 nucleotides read TGCAGTGCTTCGGGCACTGAAGCTTTCTTT. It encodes CSASGTEAFF.

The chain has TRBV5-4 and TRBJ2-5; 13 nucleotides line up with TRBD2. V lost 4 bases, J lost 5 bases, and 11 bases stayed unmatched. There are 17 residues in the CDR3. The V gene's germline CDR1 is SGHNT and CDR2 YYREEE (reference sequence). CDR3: CASSPSGLAGLGETQYF. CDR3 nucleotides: TGTGCCAGCAGCCCATCGGGACTAGCGGGACTGGGGGAGACCCAGTACTTC.

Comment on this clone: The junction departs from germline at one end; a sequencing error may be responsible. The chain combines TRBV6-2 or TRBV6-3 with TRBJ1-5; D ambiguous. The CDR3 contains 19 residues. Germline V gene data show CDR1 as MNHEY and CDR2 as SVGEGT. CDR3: CASSHSGKGRRGRNQPQHF. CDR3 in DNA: TGTGCCAGCAGTCACTCGGGAAAAGGCAGGCGGGGTAGGAATCAGCCCCAGCATTTT.